This TCR beta chain was sequenced for a study of T-cell reconstitution after alpha-beta-depleted transplantation in children. This clonotype showed up just a few times. The TCRbeta library was prepared with unique molecular identifiers. TCRdb re-called the PCR reads with MiXCR, one entry per CDR3 protein. The sample holds 500,000 or so distinct CDR3 sequences, about an eighth seen once. Per the germline V gene, CDR1 is SQVTM and CDR2 is ANQGSEA. Trimming cost V 0 bases and J 0 bases, with 21 bases left between them. There are 19 residues in the CDR3. The input for sequencing was PBMCs, mostly from graft donor cells, taken 180 days after TCRalphabeta/CD19-depleted stem cell transplant. The TCR sequence derives from a female patient aged 2-10 years who had a stem cell transplant for aplastic anemia, so the T cells may come from the graft donor. The rearrangement uses TRBV29-1 and TRBJ2-1; D possibly corresponds to TRBD2 (6 bases). CDR3 residues: CSVEDWVSGPKSSYNEQFF. DNA of the CDR3: TGCAGCGTTGAAGATTGGGTTAGCGGCCCTAAAAGCTCCTACAATGAGCAGTTCTTC.